A selection of T cell receptor beta chains follows, all from one sample in a study of T cells in Graves' hyperthyroidism and ophthalmopathy. Via MiXCR, TCRdb re-called the multiplex PCR reads, giving one row per CDR3 protein. This table holds 360,000 or so distinct CDR3 sequences, 15% to 20% found once. Sequenced sample: blood. Source of these receptors: a woman in her thirties or forties with Graves' ophthalmopathy. Both conserved end residues are part of each CDR3. A D gene is named only where the DNA matches it firmly. Rows give clone size only sometimes, using once, few, many, or a class for an expanded clone.

many . TRBJ2-5 TRBV10-1 TGCGCCAGCAGTATGGACTTGAGGAAGACCCAGTACTTC CASSMDLRKTQYF
many TRBD1 TRBJ2-5 TRBV28 TGTGCCACCCTTAAACAGGGGGCTTGGGAGACCCAGTACTTC CATLKQGAWETQYF
many TRBD2 TRBJ2-4 TRBV7-2 TGTGCCAGCAGCAGCGGGAGCCGAGCCAAAAACATTCAGTACTTC CASSSGSRAKNIQYF
many TRBD1 TRBJ2-2 TRBV12-3/TRBV12-4 TGTGCCAGCAGTTTAATCGGGGACAGGGGACGTGGGGAGCTGTTTTTT CASSLIGDRGRGELFF
many TRBD1 TRBJ1-2 TRBV19 TGTGCCAGTAGTTCCATTGCACAGGGGATTGGCTACACCTTC CASSSIAQGIGYTF
many TRBD1 TRBJ2-7 TRBV2 TGTGCCAGCAGTGAGGACAGGGGACACGAGCAGTACTTC CASSEDRGHEQYF
. TRBD1 TRBJ2-7 TRBV11-2 TGTGCCAGCAAGCGGGGACAGGGATCCTACGAGCAGTACTTC CASKRGQGSYEQYF
many . TRBJ2-6 TRBV20-1 TGCAGTGCTGCAAAATTCTCTGGGGCCAACGTCCTGACTTTC CSAAKFSGANVLTF
many . TRBJ2-7 TRBV4-1 TGCGCCAGCAGCTGGCAATGGACGGAGACCTACGAGCAGTACTTC CASSWQWTETYEQYF
. . TRBJ2-7 TRBV4-1 TGCGCCAGCAGCCCCTTCGGGGAATTGACCTACGAGCAGTACTTC CASSPFGELTYEQYF
many TRBD2 TRBJ2-2 TRBV10-3 TGTGCCATCAGTGCCTGGGCGGGAGGACGAAACACCGGGGAGCTGTTTTTT CAISAWAGGRNTGELFF
many . TRBJ2-7 TRBV4-3 TGCGCCAGCAGCCAAGAACGGAACTGGCCTATCTACGAGCAGTACTTC CASSQERNWPIYEQYF
many TRBD1 TRBJ2-4 TRBV12-3/TRBV12-4 TGTGCCAGCAGTGGACAGGGTTCAAACATTCAGTACTTC CASSGQGSNIQYF
many . TRBJ1-1 TRBV6-5 TGTGCCAGCAGTTTGAGAGCCTTTCTATCCATGAACACTGAAGCTTTCTTT CASSLRAFLSMNTEAFF
. TRBD1 TRBJ2-7 TRBV6-5 TGTGCCAGCAGTTACCCGGACAGGGCCATTAACTACGAGCAGTACTTC CASSYPDRAINYEQYF
many . TRBJ1-2 TRBV6-2/TRBV6-3 TGTGCCAGCAGCCTACCGGTCCGTGGTGTCTACACCTTC CASSLPVRGVYTF
few TRBD1 TRBJ2-5 TRBV19 TGTGCCAGTAGTATTCTCGGACAGGGGAAAACAGAGACCCAGTACTTC CASSILGQGKTETQYF
many . TRBJ1-1 TRBV6-1 TGTGCCAGCAGTAGAACAGCCCTGAGGACTGAAGCTTTCTTT CASSRTALRTEAFF
many TRBD1 TRBJ1-2 TRBV28 TGTGCCATCACGAAGAACAAGCAGGGGGATGGCTACACCTTC CAITKNKQGDGYTF
many . TRBJ2-7 TRBV29-1 TGCAGCGTTGGTGTGAGGGGCGAGCAGTACTTC CSVGVRGEQYF
many . TRBJ2-7 TRBV2 TGTGCCAGCAGTGAACCCGCGGGTAACTACGAGCAGTACTTC CASSEPAGNYEQYF
many . TRBJ2-5 TRBV11-2 TGTGCCAGCAGCCCCCCGCGATTAGCGAACCAAGAGACCCAGTACTTC CASSPPRLANQETQYF
many . TRBJ2-4 TRBV4-2 TGTGCCAGCAGCCAAGTCGGGACCCGGGCGGCCAAAAACATTCAGTACTTC CASSQVGTRAAKNIQYF
. TRBD1 TRBJ2-7 TRBV14 TGTGCCAGCAGCCCCGGGGTCTCCGGGACAGGGGGCGAGCAGTACTTC CASSPGVSGTGGEQYF
. . TRBJ2-7 TRBV2 TGTGCCAGCAGTGAAAGGAGTCCCGCAACAGTCCCCGAGCAGTACTTC CASSERSPATVPEQYF
many TRBD1 TRBJ2-7 TRBV20-1 TGCAGTGCGAGAGACGGACAGGGAGGTTTCTCCTACGAGCAGTACTTC CSARDGQGGFSYEQYF
many . TRBJ1-3 TRBV9 TGTGCCAGCAGCGTAGCGGTTGCACAAGGAAACACCATATATTTT CASSVAVAQGNTIYF
. . TRBJ1-2 TRBV2 TGTGCCAGCAGCGGCGTCACAGGGTTACTTGGCTACAGCTTC CASSGVTGLLGYSF
many . TRBJ2-7 TRBV7-9 TGTGCCAGCAGCTCCCGGACAGCCGAGAGGGAGCAGTACTTC CASSSRTAEREQYF
many . TRBJ2-5 TRBV11-2 TGTGCCAGCAGCTCGAACAGGGTCCCTGTAGGCCAGTACTTC CASSSNRVPVGQYF
. TRBD1 TRBJ1-1 TRBV6-5 TGTGCCAGCAGTTACTTACAGGGGTATGAAGCTTTCTTT CASSYLQGYEAFF
many . TRBJ1-6 TRBV6-2/TRBV6-3 TGTGCCAGCAAGGGAGTTGGAAATTCACCCCTCCACTTT CASKGVGNSPLHF
. TRBD1 TRBJ2-5 TRBV11-2 TGTGCCAGCAGCTTTCCAGGGACAGTCCAAGAGACCCAGTACTTC CASSFPGTVQETQYF
many TRBD1 TRBJ1-2 TRBV6-1 TGTGCCAGCAGTGAAAGGGGGCGGGGTGGCTACACCTTC CASSERGRGGYTF
. TRBD2 TRBJ2-5 TRBV6-5 TGTGCCAGCAGTTACTCCGGGACTAGCGGGAGCGGGGAGACCCAGTACTTC CASSYSGTSGSGETQYF
many TRBD1 TRBJ1-2 TRBV7-8 TGTGCCAGCAGCTTAGCGGAGGGGAGGACAGGCCATGGCTACACCTTC CASSLAEGRTGHGYTF
many . TRBJ2-5 TRBV12-3/TRBV12-4 TGTGCCAGCAGTTTAGGATGGGGTGGCCAAGAGACCCAGTACTTC CASSLGWGGQETQYF
many TRBD2 TRBJ2-7 TRBV20-1 TGCAGTGCTAGAGATGGATTGGGACAGCCAGGACTAGCGGGAAACTACGAGCAGTACTTC CSARDGLGQPGLAGNYEQYF
few . TRBJ1-2 TRBV12-5 TGTGTGGTTAGGGCGGGCGGCTACAGCTTC CVVRAGGYSF
many . TRBJ2-7 TRBV9 TGTGCCAGCAGCTTTACAGACAACGAGCAGTACTTC CASSFTDNEQYF
many TRBD1 TRBJ1-3 TRBV7-2 TGTGCCAGCAGCTTCGACAGGGCGGACACCATATATTTT CASSFDRADTIYF
. TRBD1 TRBJ1-3 TRBV30 TGTGCCTGGTTGGGACAGGGTGGAAGAACCATATATTTT CAWLGQGGRTIYF
many TRBD2 TRBJ2-7 TRBV19 TGTGCCAGTAGTCGACGGGGACTAGCGGGAGGGGACTACGAGCAGTACTTC CASSRRGLAGGDYEQYF
. TRBD1 TRBJ1-3 TRBV19 TGTGCCAGTACCTCGGGACAGGGGGCTGGAAACACCATATATTTT CASTSGQGAGNTIYF
many . TRBJ1-5 TRBV4-3 TGCGCCAGCAGCCAAGATACAGGGAGGAATCAGCCCCAGCATTTT CASSQDTGRNQPQHF
many . TRBJ2-7 TRBV12-3/TRBV12-4 TGTGCCAACCCGACAGTACCCTACGAGCAGTACTTC CANPTVPYEQYF
few . TRBJ1-6 TRBV12-3/TRBV12-4 TGTGCCAGCAGATTGATGCAGGGACAAGCACCCCTCCTCTTT CASRLMQGQAPLLF
many TRBD2 TRBJ2-7 TRBV28 TGTGCCAGCAGCCAGGTAGCGGGAGGACTCCTCTACGAGCAGTACTTC CASSQVAGGLLYEQYF
many . TRBJ1-1 TRBV28 TGTGCCAGCAGCCGCAGGACCATGAACACTGAAGCTTTCTTT CASSRRTMNTEAFF
many . TRBJ2-7 TRBV28 TGTGCCAGCACTATTCAGGGTTACGAGCAGTACTTC CASTIQGYEQYF
many . TRBJ1-5 TRBV28 TGTGCCAGCGGAGTTATAGCCAATCAGCCCCAGCATTTT CASGVIANQPQHF
many TRBD1 TRBJ1-2 TRBV6-1 TGTGCCAGCAGGCTGATTCAGGGGGCTGGCTACACCTTC CASRLIQGAGYTF
. TRBD1 TRBJ1-2 TRBV28 TGTGCCAGCAGTGGACAGGTGATAGGTGGCTACACCTTC CASSGQVIGGYTF
many . TRBJ2-2 TRBV11-2 TGTGCCAGCAGCTTAGGGCGCAGCTCCACCGGGGAGCTGTTTTTT CASSLGRSSTGELFF
many TRBD1 TRBJ2-7 TRBV28 TGTGCCAGCAGTTTCCACGGACAGGGAAAGAACGAGCAGTACTTC CASSFHGQGKNEQYF
many . TRBJ1-5 TRBV10-2 TGCGCCAGCAGGGGATCCGCAGGGGTCTTCAATCAGCCCCAGCATTTT CASRGSAGVFNQPQHF
. . TRBJ1-5 TRBV28 TGTGCCAGCACCCCTTACGCAGCTTATAGCAATCAGCCCCAGCATTTT CASTPYAAYSNQPQHF